This T cell receptor (beta chain) was profiled in a study of blood T cell repertoires in COVID-19. Followed over time, Seattle patients had been enrolled while infection was active. Per the original data handling: How many nucleated cells were present was estimated from reference gene primer amplification. Profiling relied on immunoSEQ multiplex PCR, and the TCRdb table lists in-frame clones only, not all of them. D and trimming come from the DNA, and the V and J calls and clone size come from that table. The sample includes roughly 150,000 clones, around 84% of them seen just once. Germline V gene lookup returns CDR1 SEHNR and CDR2 FQNEAQ (reference sequence). V shed 1 base, J shed 5 bases, and the junction held 8 bases outside the gene matches. This CDR3 contains 16 residues. This clone was seen once.

Sequences were obtained from peripheral blood. The rearrangement links TRBV7-9 to TRBJ2-5; 9 bases line up with TRBD2. The sequence came from a woman of 80 years or more with COVID-19, enrolled during active disease. The CDR3 DNA is TGTGCCAGCAGCTTAGGGGTAGTAGCGGGAGAGGAGACCCAGTACTTC. Translating it yields CASSLGVVAGEETQYF.